The T cell receptor (beta chain) under discussion was sequenced for a study of OX40 agonist ivuxolimab in advanced cancers. Context from the whole study: The costimulatory receptor OX40 (CD134) was targeted by ivuxolimab, a fully human IgG2 agonistic monoclonal antibody. Intravenous ivuxolimab was administered to patients every 2 weeks at six dose levels: 0.01, 0.1, 0.3, 1.5, 3 and 10 mg/kg. Of the approximately 50 dose-escalation patients, hepatocellular carcinoma was present in approximately 20, melanoma in some 15, renal cell carcinoma in 9 and head and neck cancer in 9. In the dose-escalation cohort, 82.7% of patients were male, and the mean age was around 60 years, with a range of about 23 to 90. Patients were allowed to have had prior anti-PD-1, anti-PD-L1 or anti-CTLA-4 therapy, and 40% of the dose-escalation patients had been treated with checkpoint inhibitors. Partial responses occurred in three dose-escalation patients: two with cutaneous melanoma and one with hepatocellular carcinoma. The point of sequencing TCRbeta in the periphery was to test whether ivuxolimab changed TCR sequence diversity and drove clonal T-cell expansion. The paper reports the monotherapy dose-escalation portion (N of about 47 patients) of the phase I ivuxolimab trial. General conclusions and limits of the study: At doses from 0.1 to 3.0 mg/kg, clonal expansion was seen in both CD4+ and CD8+ blood T cells between baseline and week 6. In partial responders in the 0.1-3.0 mg/kg groups, normalized peripheral clonal expansion was found to be among the lowest, especially among CD8+ T cells. Low levels of normalized T-cell clonal expansion were also seen in some nonresponding patients. Which antigens the clonally expanded peripheral T cells were specific for was not determined. On average, CD8+ T cells showed more expanded clones than CD4+ T cells after ivuxolimab.

The trial excluded patients who had a history of autoimmune disease or were on systemic immunosuppression. In every dose cohort, peripheral blood was drawn for TCR sequencing at baseline, cycle 4 day 1, and cycle 7 day 1. Samples came from an open-label, multicenter, first-in-human phase I dose-escalation trial of ivuxolimab. Adults with locally advanced or metastatic melanoma, renal cell, hepatocellular, or head and neck squamous cell carcinoma were enrolled in the trial. Before TCR sequencing, CD4+ T cells and CD8+ T cells from peripheral blood were sorted into separate populations. About this clone itself: Its antigen remains unidentified. The record has no base qualities; no much larger clone is one base away.

For sequencing of the TCRbeta CDR3 region, genomic DNA was extracted from the sorted cells. The immunoSEQ Assay was used to sequence the TCRbeta CDR3 regions. In its TCRdb copy, this immuneACCESS table keeps in-frame sequences only and misses some clones. Where compared with another copy, unresolved V genes explain less than half of these, and the others have no known cause. For this sample the table gives about 64,000 clones, of which 75% to 90% were detected only once. Less than 2.5% of the sample is in the top ten clones. The germline V gene provides CDR1 SGDLS and CDR2 YYNGEE. The CDR3 contains 15 residues, cysteine and phenylalanine counted. Left in the record is the CDR3 DNA by itself, 45 bases read in frame from the first base. V loses 3 bases of germline sequence and J loses 4 bases, and the interval between the two ends is 14 bases.

The TCR originated in an adult with an advanced solid tumor such as melanoma, head and neck, liver or kidney cancer. This sequence uses TRBV9 and TRBJ2-1; TRBD1 is a weak D gene call, 6 bases matching. Source: CD4+ or CD8+ T cells sorted from blood, taken in a trial of the OX40 agonist ivuxolimab. The DNA reads as follows: TGTGCCAGCAGCGCAACCGGGACACCTTACAATGAGCAGTTCTTC. The resulting protein is CASSATGTPYNEQFF.